These 12 T cell receptor beta chains came from one sample sequenced in a study of T cells expressing NK-cell markers. Using the 5' RACE reads, TCRdb records one entry per CDR3 protein without DNA. The record lists roughly 3,100 distinct CDR3 sequences, of which the ten most abundant hold 89%. The source material was blood T cells: a sorted CD56 or NKG2C T cell subset, CD4+ or CD8+ T cells, or bulk PBMC T cells (not recorded which). These receptors were collected from a man aged 18-69 years in good health.

The chain carries TRBV12-3 or TRBV12-4 and TRBJ1-3; TCRdb calls TRBD1, which cannot be checked without DNA. This CDR3 has 12 residues. CDR3 in amino acids: CASSSAPAAIYF.

The rearrangement links TRBV3-1 to TRBJ2-7; there is no DNA to check the TCRdb D call of TRBD1. Germline V lookup: CDR1 LGHDT, CDR2 YNNKEL (reference sequence). The CDR3 runs to 13 residues. The CDR3 loop is CASSQVDGNEQYF.

The rearrangement links TRBV3-1 to TRBJ1-3. This CDR3 has 15 residues. Germline V gives CDR1 LGHDT, CDR2 YNNKEL (reference sequence). The CDR3 spells CASSQAEITGNTIYF.

This chain uses TRBV4-3 with TRBJ2-7. From germline, CDR1 is LGHNA and CDR2 YSLEER. This CDR3 has 14 residues. This CDR3 reads CASSQSARGYEQYF.

J is TRBJ2-7 and V is TRBV18; TCRdb designates TRBD1, a call that cannot be tested without DNA. Germline V lookup: CDR1 KGHSH, CDR2 LQKENI. The CDR3 consists of 14 residues. The CDR3 protein is CASSPILNGGEQYF. The entire variable domain, with the rest obtained from reference TRBV18 and TRBJ2-7, is as follows: NAGVMQNPRHLVRRRGQEARLRCSPMKGHSHVYWYRQLPEEGLKFMVYLQKENIIDESGMPKERFSAEFPKEGPSILRIQQVVRGDSAAYFCASSPILNGGEQYFGPGTRLTVT.

The V gene is TRBV15, the J gene TRBJ2-2; there is no DNA to check the TCRdb D call of TRBD1. Germline V gene data show CDR1 as LNHNV and CDR2 as YYDKDF (reference sequence). The CDR3 runs to 15 residues. CDR3 protein: CATSRDRGLAGELFF.

The gene calls are TRBV11-2 and TRBJ2-3; checking the TCRdb D call of TRBD2 is not possible without DNA. Germline V CDR1 and CDR2: SGHAT, FQNNGV. The CDR3 covers 16 residues. This chain's CDR3 is CASSLNGLAERDTQYF.

This sequence joins TRBV5-1 and TRBJ2-1; TCRdb picks TRBD1, but there is no DNA to check that call. Looked up from germline, CDR1 is SGHRS and CDR2 is YFSETQ. This CDR3 has 13 amino acids. The CDR3 here is CASSLGQGGEQFF. Drawing the rest from reference TRBV5-1 and TRBJ2-1, the complete variable domain is KAGVTQTPRYLIKTRGQQVTLSCSPISGHRSVSWYQQTPGQGLQFLFEYFSETQRNKGNFPGRFSGRQFSNSRSEMNVSTLELGDSALYLCASSLGQGGEQFFGPGTRLTVL.

The chain uses TRBV7-9 and TRBJ2-1; as DNA is missing, the TRBD1 call by TCRdb cannot be tested. Germline values: CDR1 SEHNR, CDR2 FQNEAQ (reference sequence). This CDR3 is 15 amino acids long. The chain's CDR3 is CASSLVPPGLDEQFF.

The V and J genes are TRBV10-3 and TRBJ2-5; the TRBD1 assignment by TCRdb is unverifiable without DNA. Germline CDR1 and CDR2: ENHRY and SYGVKD. This CDR3 comprises 18 residues. CDR3 sequence: CAISEFSAWTGVLETQYF.

The genes are TRBV7-8 and TRBJ2-5; TCRdb gives TRBD2 as the D gene, but with no DNA this cannot be confirmed. The V gene's germline CDR1 is SGHVS and CDR2 FQNEAQ. This CDR3 has 16 residues. The CDR3 loop is CASSIGTSGRKETQYF.

The chain uses TRBV6-1 and TRBJ2-6; with no DNA, the TCRdb D assignment of TRBD1 cannot be verified. The CDR3 covers 15 residues. Germline V gene lookup returns CDR1 MNHNS and CDR2 SASEGT. The CDR3 protein is CASTWGGSGANVLTF.